This record looks at one TCR beta chain sequence and its context. In the authors' workflow: The assay estimated nucleated cells by amplifying reference gene primers. Profiling relied on immunoSEQ multiplex PCR, and the TCRdb table lists in-frame clones only, not all of them. V, J and clone size are taken as reported in that table, and D and trimming were inferred from the DNA itself. The sample contains about 110,000 clones, 70% to 90% of which appear only once. The sample comes from a study of blood T cell repertoires in COVID-19. Across the whole study: Researchers got acute and convalescent COVID-19 samples from the United States, Italy and Spain. T cells, B-cell-depleted T cells, or PBMCs provided the cDNA or gDNA that served as material.

V gave up 0 bases and J gave up 4 bases; unmatched junction bases: 4. The CDR3 is made up of 17 amino acids. Germline assignment: CDR1 SEHNR and CDR2 FQNEAQ (reference sequence). The V gene is TRBV7-9, the J gene TRBJ1-5; the match to TRBD1 covers 12 bases. The sequence was collected from a human donor in a cohort sampled during active COVID-19. The sequenced sample consisted of peripheral blood. CDR3 nucleotide sequence: TGTGCCAGCAGCTTAGCTTGGGACAGGGGGCGGAATCAGCCCCAGCATTTT. Amino acids: CASSLAWDRGRNQPQHF.